The clone carrying this T cell receptor (beta chain) was recorded many times. Antigen specificity is unknown. Every patient relapsed after autologous stem cell transplantation, and brentuximab vedotin exposure varied. The V end lost 6 bases, the J end lost 4 bases, and 18 bases lay between the germline ends. Looked up from germline, CDR1 is SNHLY and CDR2 is FYNNEI. CDR3 length equals 16 residues. The data are from a study of PD-1 blockade in classical Hodgkin lymphoma. The study's findings and limits: Before treatment, TCR diversity in newly diagnosed patients was reportedly lower than in healthy donors. CD4+ TCR diversity, unlike CD8+, climbed significantly by C4D1. Still unresolved is the cause of the repertoire differences, which may be disease activity or prior therapy.

Clones were sequenced by immunoSEQ multiplex PCR, and TCRdb holds only the in-frame ones, with some missing. The profile shows some 30,000 clones, around 67% of them singletons. The source is a human donor with classical Hodgkin lymphoma. J is TRBJ1-4 and V is TRBV2, with D unresolved. The sample was peripheral blood mononuclear cells (PBMCs), taken before the second cycle of nivolumab. CDR3 nucleotide sequence: TGTGCCAGCAGATCTAACCCTCGGGGAGATAATGAAAAACTGTTTTTT. It codes for CASRSNPRGDNEKLFF.